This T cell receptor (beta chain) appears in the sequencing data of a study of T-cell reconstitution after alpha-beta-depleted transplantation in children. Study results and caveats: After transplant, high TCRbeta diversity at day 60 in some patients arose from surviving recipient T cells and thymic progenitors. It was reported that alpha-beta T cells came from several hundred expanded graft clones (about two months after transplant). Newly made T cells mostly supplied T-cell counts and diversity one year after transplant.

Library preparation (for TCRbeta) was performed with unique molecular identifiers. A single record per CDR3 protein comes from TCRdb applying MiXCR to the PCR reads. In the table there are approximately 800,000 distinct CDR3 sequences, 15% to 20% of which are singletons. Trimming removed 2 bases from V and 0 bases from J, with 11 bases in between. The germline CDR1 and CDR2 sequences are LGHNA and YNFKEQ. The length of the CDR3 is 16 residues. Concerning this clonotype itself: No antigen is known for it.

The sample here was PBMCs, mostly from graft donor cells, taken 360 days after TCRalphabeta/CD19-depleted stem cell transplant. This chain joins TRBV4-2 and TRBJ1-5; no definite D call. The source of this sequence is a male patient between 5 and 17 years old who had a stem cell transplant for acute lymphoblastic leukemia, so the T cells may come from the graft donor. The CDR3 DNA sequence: TGTGCCAGCAGCCAAATGTTATCGGGTAGCAATCAGCCCCAGCATTTT. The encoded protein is CASSQMLSGSNQPQHF.